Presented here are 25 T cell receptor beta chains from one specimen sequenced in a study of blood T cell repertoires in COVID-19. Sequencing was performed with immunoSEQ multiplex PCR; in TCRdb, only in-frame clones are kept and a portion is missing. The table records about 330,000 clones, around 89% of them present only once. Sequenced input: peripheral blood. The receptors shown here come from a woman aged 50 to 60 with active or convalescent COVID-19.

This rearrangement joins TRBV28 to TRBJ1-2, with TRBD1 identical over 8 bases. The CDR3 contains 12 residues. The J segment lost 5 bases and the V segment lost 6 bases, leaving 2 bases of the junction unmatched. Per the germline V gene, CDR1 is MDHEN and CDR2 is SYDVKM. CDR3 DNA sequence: TGTGCCAGCAGGGACAGGGCTTATGGCTACACCTTC. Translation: CASRDRAYGYTF.

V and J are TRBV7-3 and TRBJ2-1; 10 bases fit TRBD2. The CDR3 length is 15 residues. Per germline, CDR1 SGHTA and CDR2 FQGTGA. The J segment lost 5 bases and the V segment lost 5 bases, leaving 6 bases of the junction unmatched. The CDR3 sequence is CASSPSGGANNEQFF. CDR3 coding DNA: TGTGCCAGCAGCCCCAGCGGGGGGGCCAACAATGAGCAGTTCTTC.

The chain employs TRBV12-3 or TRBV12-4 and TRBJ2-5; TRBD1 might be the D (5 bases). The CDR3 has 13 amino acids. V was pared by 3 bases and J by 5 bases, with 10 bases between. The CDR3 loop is CASSFTGRETQYF. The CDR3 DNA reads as TGTGCCAGCAGTTTTACAGGACGGGAGACCCAGTACTTC.

The CDR3 is CASGVGEGTNEKLFF. The CDR3, as DNA: TGTGCCAGCGGAGTCGGGGAAGGAACTAATGAAAAACTGTTTTTT. This chain links TRBV18 with TRBJ1-4; D gene unclear. Trimming shortened V by 8 bases and J by 1 base, and 14 bases separated the two germline ends. CDR3 length: 15 residues. CDR1 and CDR2 from the germline V gene are KGHSH and LQKENI.

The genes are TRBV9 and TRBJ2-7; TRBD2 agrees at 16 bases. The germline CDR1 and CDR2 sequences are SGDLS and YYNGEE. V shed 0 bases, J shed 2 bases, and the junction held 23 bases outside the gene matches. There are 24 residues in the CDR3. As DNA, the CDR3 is TGTGCCAGCAGCGTAGTCAAAAACCTACAAAGTCCCGGGACTAGCGGGAGGGCGGCCTACGAGCAGTACTTC. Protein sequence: CASSVVKNLQSPGTSGRAAYEQYF. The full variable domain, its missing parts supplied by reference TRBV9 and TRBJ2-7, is DSGVTQTPKHLITATGQRVTLRCSPRSGDLSVYWYQQSLDQGLQFLIQYYNGEERAKGNILERFSAQQFPDLHSELNLSSLELGDSALYFCASSVVKNLQSPGTSGRAAYEQYFGPGTRLTVT.

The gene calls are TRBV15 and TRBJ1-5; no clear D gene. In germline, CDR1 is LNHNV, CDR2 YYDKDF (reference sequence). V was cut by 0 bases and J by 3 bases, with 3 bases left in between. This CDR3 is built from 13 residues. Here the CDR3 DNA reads TGTGCCACCAGCAGAGATAACAATCAGCCCCAGCATTTT. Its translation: CATSRDNNQPQHF.

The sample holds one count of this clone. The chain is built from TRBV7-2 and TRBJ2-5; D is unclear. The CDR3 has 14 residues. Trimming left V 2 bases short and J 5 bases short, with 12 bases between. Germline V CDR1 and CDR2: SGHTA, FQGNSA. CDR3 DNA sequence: TGTGCCAGCAGCTTACGGGTAGCAAGGGAGACCCAGTACTTC. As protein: CASSLRVARETQYF.

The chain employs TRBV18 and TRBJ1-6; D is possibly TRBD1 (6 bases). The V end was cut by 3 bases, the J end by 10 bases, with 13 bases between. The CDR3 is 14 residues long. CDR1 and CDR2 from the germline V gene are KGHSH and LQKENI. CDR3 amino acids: CASSPGQSGSPLHF. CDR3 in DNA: TGTGCCAGCTCACCTGGACAGAGTGGATCACCCCTCCACTTT. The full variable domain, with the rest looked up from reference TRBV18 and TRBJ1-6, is NAGVMQNPRHLVRRRGQEARLRCSPMKGHSHVYWYRQLPEEGLKFMVYLQKENIIDESGMPKERFSAEFPKEGPSILRIQQVVRGDSAAYFCASSPGQSGSPLHFGNGTRLTVT.

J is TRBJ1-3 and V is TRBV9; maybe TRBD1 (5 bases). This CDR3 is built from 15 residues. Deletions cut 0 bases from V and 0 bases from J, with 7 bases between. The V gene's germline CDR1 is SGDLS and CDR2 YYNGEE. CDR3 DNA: TGTGCCAGCAGCGTAGAGGGGAACTCTGGAAACACCATATATTTT. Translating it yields CASSVEGNSGNTIYF.

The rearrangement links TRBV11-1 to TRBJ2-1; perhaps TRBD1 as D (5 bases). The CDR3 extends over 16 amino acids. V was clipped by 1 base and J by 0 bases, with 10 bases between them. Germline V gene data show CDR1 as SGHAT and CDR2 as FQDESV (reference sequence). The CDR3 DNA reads TGTGCCAGCAGCTTAGAGGGGCATAACTCCTACAATGAGCAGTTCTTC. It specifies CASSLEGHNSYNEQFF. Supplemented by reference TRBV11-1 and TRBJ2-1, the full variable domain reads EAEVAQSPRYKITEKSQAVAFWCDPISGHATLYWYRQILGQGPELLVQFQDESVVDDSQLPKDRFSAERLKGVDSTLKIQPAELGDSAMYLCASSLEGHNSYNEQFFGPGTRLTVL.

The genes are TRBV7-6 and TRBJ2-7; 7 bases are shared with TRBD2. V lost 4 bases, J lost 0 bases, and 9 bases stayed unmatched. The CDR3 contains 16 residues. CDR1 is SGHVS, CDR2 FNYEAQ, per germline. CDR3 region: CASSSGGLLDSYEQYF. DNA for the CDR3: TGTGCCAGCAGCTCGGGGGGACTCCTGGACTCCTACGAGCAGTACTTC.

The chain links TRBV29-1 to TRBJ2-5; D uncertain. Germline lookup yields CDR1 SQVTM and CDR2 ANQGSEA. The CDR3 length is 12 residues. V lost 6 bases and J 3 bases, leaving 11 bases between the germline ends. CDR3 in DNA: TGCAGCGTAGTACAGAGCAAAGAGACCCAGTACTTC. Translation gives CSVVQSKETQYF.

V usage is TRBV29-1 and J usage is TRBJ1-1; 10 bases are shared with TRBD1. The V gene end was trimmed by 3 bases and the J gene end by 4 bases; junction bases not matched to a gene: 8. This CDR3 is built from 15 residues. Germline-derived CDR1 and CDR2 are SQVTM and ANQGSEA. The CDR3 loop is CSVENPRTGGTEAFF. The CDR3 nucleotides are TGCAGCGTTGAGAATCCCAGGACAGGGGGCACTGAAGCTTTCTTT.

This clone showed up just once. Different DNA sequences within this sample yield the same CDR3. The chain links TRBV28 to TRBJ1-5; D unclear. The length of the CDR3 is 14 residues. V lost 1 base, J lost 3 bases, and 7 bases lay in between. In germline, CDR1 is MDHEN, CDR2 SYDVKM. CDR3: CASSLLADNQPQHF. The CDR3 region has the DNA TGTGCCAGCAGTTTATTGGCTGACAATCAGCCCCAGCATTTT.

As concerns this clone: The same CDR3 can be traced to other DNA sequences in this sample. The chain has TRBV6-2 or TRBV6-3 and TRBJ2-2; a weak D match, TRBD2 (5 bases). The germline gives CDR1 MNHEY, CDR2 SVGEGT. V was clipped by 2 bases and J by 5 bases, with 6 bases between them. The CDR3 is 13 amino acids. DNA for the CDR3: TGTGCCAGCAGTTACCGAGGGACCGGGGAGCTGTTTTTT. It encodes CASSYRGTGELFF.

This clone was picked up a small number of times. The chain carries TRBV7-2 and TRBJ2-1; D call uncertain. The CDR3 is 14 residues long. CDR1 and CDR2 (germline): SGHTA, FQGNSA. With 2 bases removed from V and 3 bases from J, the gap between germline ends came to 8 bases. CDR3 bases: TGTGCCAGCAGCTTATTGTTATACTACAATGAGCAGTTCTTC. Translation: CASSLLLYYNEQFF.

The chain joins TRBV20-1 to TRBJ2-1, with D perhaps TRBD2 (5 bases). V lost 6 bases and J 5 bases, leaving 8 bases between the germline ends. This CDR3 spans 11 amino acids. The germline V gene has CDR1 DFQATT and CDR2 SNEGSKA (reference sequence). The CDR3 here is CSAGLNNEQFF. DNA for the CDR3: TGCAGTGCAGGACTTAACAATGAGCAGTTCTTC.

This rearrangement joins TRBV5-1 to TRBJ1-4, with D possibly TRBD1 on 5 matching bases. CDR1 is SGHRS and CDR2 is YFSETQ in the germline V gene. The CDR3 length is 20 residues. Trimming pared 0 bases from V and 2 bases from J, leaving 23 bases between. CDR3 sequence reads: CASSLAPSGAGDVTNEKLFF. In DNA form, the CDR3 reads TGCGCCAGCAGCTTGGCTCCCAGCGGGGCCGGGGACGTCACTAATGAAAAACTGTTTTTT.

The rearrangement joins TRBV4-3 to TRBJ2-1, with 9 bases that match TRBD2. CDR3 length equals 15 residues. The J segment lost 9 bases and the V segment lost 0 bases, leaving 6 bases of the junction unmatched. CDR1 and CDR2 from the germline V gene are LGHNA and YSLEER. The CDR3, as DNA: TGCGCCAGCAGCCAAGAAGGCGGGGGGGCAAGTGAGCAGTTCTTC. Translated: CASSQEGGGASEQFF.

This CDR3 is CASRSGQIQETQYF. Here the CDR3 DNA reads TGCGCCAGCAGGTCCGGACAGATCCAAGAGACCCAGTACTTC. The rearrangement links TRBV5-1 to TRBJ2-5, with D tentatively TRBD1 (6 bases). V was clipped by 5 bases and J by 1 base, with 12 bases between them. The CDR3 covers 14 residues. Germline CDR1 SGHRS, CDR2 YFSETQ.

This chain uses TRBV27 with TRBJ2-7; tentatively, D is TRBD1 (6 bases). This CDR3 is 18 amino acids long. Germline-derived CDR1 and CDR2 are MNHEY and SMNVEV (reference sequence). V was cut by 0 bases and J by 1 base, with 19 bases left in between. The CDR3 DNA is TGTGCCAGCAGTTTATCCGTCGGGGACACAGGGCCATCCTACGAGCAGTACTTC. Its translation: CASSLSVGDTGPSYEQYF.

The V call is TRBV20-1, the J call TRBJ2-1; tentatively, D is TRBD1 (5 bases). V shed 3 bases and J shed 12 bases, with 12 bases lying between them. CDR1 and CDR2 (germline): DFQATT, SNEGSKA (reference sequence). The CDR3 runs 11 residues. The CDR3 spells CSAREQVGQFF. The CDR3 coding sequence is TGCAGTGCTAGGGAACAGGTAGGGCAGTTCTTC.

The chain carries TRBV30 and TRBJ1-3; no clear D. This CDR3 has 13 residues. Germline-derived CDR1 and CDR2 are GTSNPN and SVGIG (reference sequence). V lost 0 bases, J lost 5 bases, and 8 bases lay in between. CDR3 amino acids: CAWSVADRNTIYF. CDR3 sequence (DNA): TGTGCCTGGAGTGTGGCAGACAGAAACACCATATATTTT.

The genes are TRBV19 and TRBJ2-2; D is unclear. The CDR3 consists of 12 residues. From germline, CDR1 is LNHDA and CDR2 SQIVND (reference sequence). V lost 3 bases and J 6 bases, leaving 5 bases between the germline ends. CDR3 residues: CASSMAAGELFF. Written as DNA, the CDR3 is TGTGCCAGTAGTATGGCGGCCGGGGAGCTGTTTTTT.

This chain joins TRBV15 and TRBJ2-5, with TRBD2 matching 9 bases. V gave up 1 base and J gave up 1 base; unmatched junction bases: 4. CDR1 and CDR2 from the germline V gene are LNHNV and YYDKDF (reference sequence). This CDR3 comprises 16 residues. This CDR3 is CATSRVGGGAQETQYF. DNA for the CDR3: TGTGCCACCAGCAGAGTGGGCGGGGGGGCCCAAGAGACCCAGTACTTC.